This TCR beta chain was obtained from a study of a mutant IDH1 vaccine in newly diagnosed glioma. Overall study context: Vaccination followed radiotherapy alone by 4-6 weeks, or accompanied temozolomide cycles.

Time point defined: week 47, end of study. Every single dose of the vaccine, 300 ug of mutant IDH1 20-mer peptide, came with topical imiquimod. Germline-derived CDR1 and CDR2 are SEHNR and FQNEAQ (reference sequence). The V end lost 2 bases, the J end lost 3 bases, and 13 bases lay between the germline ends. The CDR3 covers 15 residues. Study-wide points: Pseudoprogression showed no apparent link to changes in top peripheral T cell clonotypes.

As concerns this clone: Its cognate antigen is unknown.

Only in-frame clones appear in the TCRdb table, and some are missing; sequencing was by immunoSEQ multiplex PCR. This table holds under 15,000 clones, around 76% found once. This receptor was identified in a woman between 40 and 55 years old with glioma. The input for sequencing was PBMCs, taken from a glioma patient whose treatment included an IDH1 peptide vaccine. The chain carries TRBV7-9 and TRBJ1-2; D uncertain. The CDR3 sequence is CASSLRASTHYGYTF. CDR3 DNA: TGTGCCAGCAGCTTACGGGCCTCTACCCACTATGGCTACACCTTC.